This is a list of T cell receptor beta chains from one sample in a study of cytomegalovirus exposure and HLA in healthy donors. Generated by immunoSEQ multiplex PCR, the TCRdb table keeps only in-frame clones and is missing some. The data hold roughly 140,000 clones, with about 75% observed a single time. The specimen sequenced was PBMCs. These receptors all stem from a male donor in good health and CMV-seronegative. The conserved cysteine and the conserved F or W are not part of the CDR3 here. Fields, in order: J gene, clone size, V gene, CDR3 length, CDR3 protein. The size entry is marked missing in some rows and otherwise reads once, few, many or a size class.

J gene: TRBJ2-6
clone size: once
V gene: TRBV19
CDR3 length: 13
CDR3 protein: ASTAGHSGANVLT

J gene: TRBJ1-2
clone size: few
V gene: TRBV9
CDR3 length: 13
CDR3 protein: ASSVFDRGNYGYT

J gene: TRBJ2-3
clone size: -
V gene: TRBV2
CDR3 length: 13
CDR3 protein: ASSGLRQGTDTQY

J gene: TRBJ1-6
clone size: -
V gene: TRBV19
CDR3 length: 13
CDR3 protein: ASSIVGTHNSPLH

J gene: TRBJ1-6
clone size: -
V gene: TRBV27
CDR3 length: 14
CDR3 protein: ASNSARDSPTSPLH

J gene: TRBJ2-7
clone size: -
V gene: TRBV13
CDR3 length: 13
CDR3 protein: ASSSRRQGHYEQY

J gene: TRBJ1-1
clone size: -
V gene: TRBV14
CDR3 length: 14
CDR3 protein: ASSQEYRSRVSEAF

J gene: TRBJ2-1
clone size: -
V gene: TRBV10-3
CDR3 length: 16
CDR3 protein: AISESLAGLSSYNEQF

J gene: TRBJ2-5
clone size: -
V gene: TRBV10-3
CDR3 length: 16
CDR3 protein: AISDMVSREGPQETQY

J gene: TRBJ2-7
clone size: -
V gene: TRBV7-2
CDR3 length: 13
CDR3 protein: ASSLLSGFSNEQY

J gene: TRBJ1-5
clone size: -
V gene: TRBV5-1
CDR3 length: 13
CDR3 protein: ASSLTGGGNQPQH

J gene: TRBJ2-3
clone size: -
V gene: TRBV7-3
CDR3 length: 13
CDR3 protein: ASSLLGTSTDTQY

J gene: TRBJ1-5
clone size: -
V gene: TRBV7-2
CDR3 length: 13
CDR3 protein: ASSLRGYSNQPQH

J gene: TRBJ2-7
clone size: few
V gene: TRBV5-1
CDR3 length: 12
CDR3 protein: ASSLERPSYEQY

J gene: TRBJ1-6
clone size: few
V gene: TRBV27
CDR3 length: 12
CDR3 protein: ASSLTGVNSPLH

J gene: TRBJ2-3
clone size: -
V gene: TRBV4-2
CDR3 length: 15
CDR3 protein: ASSQDSGGGSTDTQY

J gene: TRBJ2-7
clone size: -
V gene: TRBV29-1
CDR3 length: 10
CDR3 protein: SVDRGGYEQY

J gene: TRBJ2-7
clone size: -
V gene: TRBV7-2
CDR3 length: 14
CDR3 protein: ASSLVAGEGSYEQY

J gene: TRBJ1-6
clone size: -
V gene: TRBV6-5
CDR3 length: 12
CDR3 protein: ASSYGTANSPLH

J gene: TRBJ1-2
clone size: -
V gene: TRBV9
CDR3 length: 11
CDR3 protein: ASSARGGFGYT

J gene: TRBJ2-1
clone size: -
V gene: TRBV28
CDR3 length: 15
CDR3 protein: ASSPPLEREDYNEQF

J gene: TRBJ2-1
clone size: -
V gene: TRBV29-1
CDR3 length: 12
CDR3 protein: SVAPLRGDNEQF

J gene: TRBJ2-2
clone size: -
V gene: TRBV11-2
CDR3 length: 14
CDR3 protein: ASSSSGISNTGELF

J gene: TRBJ1-2
clone size: -
V gene: TRBV5-1
CDR3 length: 13
CDR3 protein: ASSVSGTGGSGYT